This TCR beta chain was recovered during a study of blood T cell repertoires in COVID-19 (dated by TCRdb to 2019 to 2021). Background on the whole study: Samples covering the acute and convalescent phases of COVID-19 were provided by collaborators in the United States, Italy and Spain. The material from the prospective study consisted of cDNA or gDNA derived from T cells, B-cell-depleted T cells, or PBMCs. The repertoires were released in a freely available public database intended as a resource for research on the immune response to SARS-CoV-2. HLA class I and class II types, where available, came from metadata supplied by the sample provider rather than from assay-based typing. The samples were drawn from the first 160 participants of the ongoing ImmuneRACE study and from roughly 1,300 subjects provided by 6 global collaborators. Sample metadata almost always included a de-identified subject ID, COVID-19 status, age in years and sex. The dataset comprised deeply sampled blood TCRbeta repertoires from subjects exposed to, actively infected with, or recovered from COVID-19.

A second Seattle source provided samples from volunteer blood donors who had recovered from COVID-19. Whole blood was collected in K2EDTA tubes by collaborating institutions according to the institutions' own protocols. Collaborator samples were shipped for TCRbeta analysis as frozen whole blood, isolated PBMCs, or DNA extracted from either sample type. The CDR3 goes from the cysteine to the phenylalanine over 17 residues. CDR3 DNA is the only sequence kept; it has 51 bases, read in frame from the first base. V and J are truncated by 4 bases and 0 bases respectively, leaving an intervening sequence of 19 bases. In the germline V gene, CDR1 corresponds to SGDLS and CDR2 to YYNGEE. What the work shows at the level of the full study, not this receptor alone: The amount of clinical and demographic metadata varied by source and participant and was provided uncurated.

TCRbeta CDR3 regions were amplified from genomic DNA by means of the immunoSEQ Assay, a bias-controlled multiplex PCR. Turning to the authors' computational methods: The number of nucleated cells in each sample was estimated from the amplification of reference gene primers within the assay. Sequence reads were collapsed and filtered to measure the absolute abundance of every unique TCRbeta CDR3 rearrangement. For each sample, productive Simpson clonality was calculated as the square root of Simpson's diversity index across productive rearrangements. In TCRdb, the immuneACCESS table is reduced to in-frame sequences with V and J assigned. These tables do not hold every clone; where another copy was compared, an unresolved V gene accounts for under half, and the others remain unexplained. V, J and clone size reflect that table, while D and trimming were determined from the DNA. The sample includes 150,000 to 200,000 clones, with 80% to 90% observed a single time. Together, the top ten hold roughly 0.9% of the sample.

On this clone itself: Its antigen is still unknown. No base qualities exist here, and no much larger clone lies one base off it.

Sequencing used peripheral blood. The clonotype was recovered from a woman under 30 who had recovered from COVID-19. Recombination linked TRBV9 to TRBJ1-1, and perhaps TRBD1 as D gene, on 6 matching bases. The CDR3 corresponds to CASSPRGDTALNTEAFF. The DNA is TGTGCCAGCAGCCCCCGAGGGGACACGGCTTTGAACACTGAAGCTTTCTTT.